This entry lists 21 T cell receptor beta chains sequenced from one sample in a study of T cell changes during pregnancy in multiple sclerosis (dated 2019 in TCRdb). Library preparation was by the immunoSEQ multiplex PCR assay. TCRdb holds this immuneACCESS table with in-frame rearrangements only. Some clones are missing; in checked studies, unresolved V genes explain under half, and the rest has no known cause. In this sample the table shows 40,000 to 55,000 clones, 85% to 95% of which occur a single time. Of the sample, under 0.3% falls within the top ten clones. The starting material was CD4+ T cells from peripheral blood mononuclear cells, obtained in the second trimester of pregnancy. Every receptor here comes from a female donor with multiple sclerosis, enrolled in a pregnancy study.

This clone was picked up one time. The J gene is TRBJ2-1, the V gene TRBV2; 7 bases line up with TRBD1. This CDR3 has 16 amino acids. V lost 11 bases to trimming and J lost 3 bases; unmatched junction nucleotides: 16. The V gene's germline CDR1 is SNHLY and CDR2 FYNNEI. The CDR3 region is CARLRGGQILYNEQFF. The CDR3 region has the DNA TGTGCCCGACTCAGAGGGGGACAGATTCTCTACAATGAGCAGTTCTTC. Complete variable domain (other parts from reference TRBV2 and TRBJ2-1): EPEVTQTPSHQVTQMGQEVILRCVPISNHLYFYWYRQILGQKVEFLVSFYNNEISEKSEIFDDQFSVERPDGSNFTLKIRSTKLEDSAMYFCARLRGGQILYNEQFFGPGTRLTVL.

In regard to this clone: An end of the junction does not agree with germline; a read error may underlie this. The CDR3 reads CASSLIKTGLKTEAFF. CDR3 bases: TGTGCCAGCAGCTTAATAAAGACAGGGTTGAAGACTGAAGCTTTCTTT. The rearrangement links TRBV11-2 to TRBJ1-1; TRBD1 matches 7 bases. Germline V gene sequence: CDR1 SGHAT, CDR2 FQNNGV. The CDR3 is 16 amino acids.

The gene calls are TRBV2 and TRBJ2-1; 8 nucleotides align to TRBD1. Trimming at V came to 6 bases and at J to 6 bases, leaving 10 bases not matched to a gene. The CDR3 extends over 15 amino acids. Germline CDR1 is SNHLY and CDR2 is FYNNEI. CDR3 nucleotide sequence: TGTGCCAGCAGGGACAGGGTCATCAACATCAATGAGCAGTTCTTC. It codes for CASRDRVININEQFF.

The CDR3 nucleotides are TGTGCCAGCAGCGTAAGGGGTAGCGGGAGTGGAGAGCAGTACTTC. Translation: CASSVRGSGSGEQYF. The chain recombines TRBV9 with TRBJ2-7, with 9 nucleotides matching TRBD2. J gave up 7 bases and V 1 base, and 9 bases lay outside the gene matches. Germline V gives CDR1 SGDLS, CDR2 YYNGEE. The CDR3 runs to 15 residues.

The V gene is TRBV25-1, the J gene TRBJ1-5; D gene ambiguous. CDR1 and CDR2 from the germline V gene are MGHDK and SYGVNS. Deletions cut 7 bases from V and 9 bases from J, with 13 bases between. CDR3 length equals 12 residues. In DNA, the CDR3 is TGTGCCAGCACCGAGGGATTTGGGCCCCAGCATTTT. This sequence encodes CASTEGFGPQHF.

V usage is TRBV6-6 and J usage is TRBJ2-2; 10 nucleotides match TRBD2. This CDR3 is 15 amino acids long. Germline CDR1 is MNHNY and CDR2 is SVGAGI (reference sequence). J lost 3 bases, V lost 8 bases, and 6 bases had no gene match. The CDR3 loop reads CASRERGGDTGELFF. In DNA, the CDR3 is TGTGCCAGCCGTGAGCGGGGGGGCGACACCGGGGAGCTGTTTTTT.

This chain joins TRBV5-1 and TRBJ2-7, with D possibly TRBD1 on 5 matching bases. The CDR3 is 12 residues long. V was cut by 4 bases and J by 1 base, with 6 bases left in between. Germline assignment: CDR1 SGHRS and CDR2 YFSETQ. Written as DNA, the CDR3 is TGCGCCAGCAGCGGGGCGTCCTACGAGCAGTACTTC. Translated: CASSGASYEQYF. The variable domain in full, with the rest retrieved from reference TRBV5-1 and TRBJ2-7, is KAGVTQTPRYLIKTRGQQVTLSCSPISGHRSVSWYQQTPGQGLQFLFEYFSETQRNKGNFPGRFSGRQFSNSRSEMNVSTLELGDSALYLCASSGASYEQYFGPGTRLTVT.

The chain uses TRBV7-9 and TRBJ1-3; TRBD1 is a possible D gene (6 bases). Germline CDR1 reads SEHNR; CDR2 reads FQNEAQ (reference sequence). Trimming left V 3 bases short and J 3 bases short, with 12 bases between. The CDR3 is 15 residues long. CDR3 nucleotides: TGTGCCAGCAGCTTTGCCACAGGGAGTGGAAACACCATATATTTT. Translation gives CASSFATGSGNTIYF.

V is TRBV1 and J is TRBJ2-3; the D call of TRBD2 is as the table states it, not checked on the DNA. TRBV1 is a documented pseudogene. The CDR3 extends over 16 amino acids. The CDR3 bases are TGCACCGCAGGGGGACTAGCGGGGATGAGCACAGATACGCAGTATTTT. It yields the protein CTAGGLAGMSTDTQYF.

CDR3 coding DNA: TGCAGCGTCGGGACAGGACGGAATGAGCAGTTCTTC. This encodes CSVGTGRNEQFF. The V and J genes are TRBV29-1 and TRBJ2-1; 8 bases agree with TRBD1. V was pared by 6 bases and J by 7 bases, with 5 bases of the junction left unmatched. Looked up from germline, CDR1 is SQVTM and CDR2 is ANQGSEA. The CDR3 sequence is 12 residues long.

The gene calls are TRBV11-1 and TRBJ2-5, with a possible D match to TRBD2 (6 bases). Germline CDR1 reads SGHAT; CDR2 reads FQDESV (reference sequence). CDR3 length: 14 amino acids. V dropped 3 bases and J dropped 3 bases, with 11 bases sitting between them. Here the CDR3 DNA reads TGTGCCAGCAGCTTTCGGGGGAGAGAAGAGACCCAGTACTTC. It encodes CASSFRGREETQYF.

J is TRBJ2-3 and V is TRBV7-3, with D possibly matching TRBD2 (6 bases). The V gene's germline CDR1 is SGHTA and CDR2 FQGTGA. CDR3 size: 14 residues. V was trimmed by 2 bases and J by 3 bases, leaving 9 bases between them. As DNA, the CDR3 is TGTGCCAGCAGCTTAGGTAGCGGTACAGATACGCAGTATTTT. Its protein product is CASSLGSGTDTQYF.

The J gene is TRBJ2-6, the V gene TRBV11-3, with 10 bases matching TRBD1. Per germline, CDR1 SGHNT and CDR2 YENEEA. The J segment lost 2 bases and the V segment lost 5 bases, leaving 3 bases of the junction unmatched. The CDR3 loop spans 16 amino acids. Here the CDR3 reads CASSTDRGPGANVLTF. In nucleotides, the CDR3 is TGTGCCAGCAGCACCGACAGGGGGCCTGGGGCCAACGTCCTGACTTTC. Together with reference TRBV11-3 and TRBJ2-6, the CDR3 gives the full variable domain: EAGVVQSPRYKIIEKKQPVAFWCNPISGHNTLYWYLQNLGQGPELLIRYENEEAVDDSQLPKDRFSAERLKGVDSTLKIQPAELGDSAVYLCASSTDRGPGANVLTFGAGSRLTVL.

The CDR3 nucleotides read TGTGCCAGCTCACGCATTCAAGCGGGGACAGGGCCTGGAAACACCATATATTTT. As protein: CASSRIQAGTGPGNTIYF. J is TRBJ1-3 and V is TRBV18, with 9 bases aligning to TRBD1. The CDR3 has 18 amino acids. V trimming: 4 bases; J trimming: 2 bases; junction bases outside the gene matches: 12. The V gene's germline CDR1 is KGHSH and CDR2 LQKENI.

The rearrangement joins TRBV2 to TRBJ2-7; TRBD2 matches at 7 bases. The CDR3 contains 17 residues. The junction had 15 bases not matched to a gene; V was cut back by 6 bases and J by 1 base. Germline CDR1 and CDR2: SNHLY and FYNNEI. CDR3 amino acids: CASRGMGGGPRSYEQYF. The CDR3 bases are TGTGCCAGCAGGGGAATGGGGGGGGGTCCTAGGTCCTACGAGCAGTACTTC.

This rearrangement joins TRBV7-3 to TRBJ1-1; D is perhaps TRBD1 (5 bases). Germline loops: CDR1 SGHTA, CDR2 FQGTGA. The V gene lost 5 bases and the J gene lost 0 bases, with 13 bases spanning the gap. The CDR3 contains 15 residues. In DNA form, the CDR3 reads TGTGCCAGCAGCCTAATGGGGGGGATGAACACTGAAGCTTTCTTT. Translation gives CASSLMGGMNTEAFF.

This rearrangement joins TRBV5-1 to TRBJ2-5; 8 bases line up with TRBD1. Losses at the gene ends were 0 bases for V and 1 base for J; bases not matched to a gene: 2. Germline V gene sequence: CDR1 SGHRS, CDR2 YFSETQ. The CDR3 runs to 15 residues. The DNA of the CDR3 is TGCGCCAGCAGCTTGGCCGGGACAGGCCAAGAGACCCAGTACTTC. It is translated as CASSLAGTGQETQYF.

The rearrangement joins TRBV5-1 to TRBJ2-3; 10 positions match TRBD2. CDR1 and CDR2 from the germline V gene are SGHRS and YFSETQ. There are 15 residues in the CDR3. Trimming took 5 bases from V and 5 from J; bases not matched to a gene: 8. CDR3 nucleotides: TGCGCCAGCAGTCAGCGGGGGGGTAGATTAGATACGCAGTATTTT. Translation gives CASSQRGGRLDTQYF.

The chain couples TRBV21-1 to TRBJ2-5; no check of the table's D call, TRBD1, against the DNA was made. TRBV21-1 is a known pseudogene. This CDR3 region has 15 residues. CDR3 amino acids: CASSQVCDRPSAQYF. In nucleotides, the CDR3 is TGTGCCAGCAGCCAAGTGTGTGACAGACCTTCGGCCCAGTACTTC.

This clone was picked up a small number of times. This chain links TRBV29-1 with TRBJ1-1, with TRBD1 matching 9 bases. V dropped 7 bases and J dropped 0; count of bases not matched to a gene: 6. Looked up from germline, CDR1 is SQVTM and CDR2 is ANQGSEA. This CDR3 has 14 residues. CDR3 region: CSATGGLMNTEAFF. The DNA of the CDR3 is TGCAGCGCCACAGGGGGCCTAATGAACACTGAAGCTTTCTTT.

This sequence joins TRBV15 and TRBJ1-4; 9 positions match TRBD1. This CDR3 comprises 16 residues. V gave up 5 bases and J gave up 8 bases; unmatched junction bases: 12. Looked up from germline, CDR1 is LNHNV and CDR2 is YYDKDF (reference sequence). The CDR3 nucleotides read TGTGCCACCAGCGAGGGGAGGGGGACAGGGACAGAAAAACTGTTTTTT. It codes for CATSEGRGTGTEKLFF.